This note documents a single T cell receptor (beta chain) sequence. Antigen specificity is unknown. CDR3 length: 14 residues. This entry belongs to a study of cytomegalovirus exposure and HLA in healthy donors. Study-wide results and limits: Likely technical artifact: a cluster of highly shared sequence variants. One variant, a missense change in DCLRE1C, was linked in a later analysis to TCR beta V- and J-gene trimming.

Researchers ran the PCR with 60 Vbeta and 13 Jbeta primers. The data were produced by immunoSEQ multiplex PCR, yet TCRdb's version contains in-frame clones alone and is incomplete. The sample has around 150,000 clones, roughly 80% seen once; the top ten hold around 2.1%. This TCR came from a female donor in good health and CMV-seronegative. Sequencing was done on a sample of PBMCs. The genes are TRBV12-1 and TRBJ2-5; the table's D call, TRBD1, was not checked against the DNA. TRBV12-1 is a pseudogene segment. CDR3 amino acids: CASSFPGQASAQYF. CDR3 sequence (DNA): TGTGCCAGCAGCTTTCCGGGACAGGCCTCTGCCCAGTACTTC.